This is a list of T cell receptor beta chains from one sample in a study of blood T cell repertoires in COVID-19. This table comes from immunoSEQ multiplex PCR, and its TCRdb copy is limited to in-frame clones, with some not included. This sample has approximately 50,000 clones, with roughly nine tenths found just once. Input material: peripheral blood. The receptors derive from a man in his forties with acute or convalescent COVID-19. Both conserved end residues are part of each CDR3. A D gene is named only where the DNA matches it firmly. Rows may omit the clone size; those that give it use once, few, many or a size class.

>NA|TRBV12-3/TRBV12-4|NA|TRBJ2-5
CASSLNTRGTQYF
TGTGCCAGCAGTTTAAACACCCGGGGGACCCAGTACTTC
>NA|TRBV7-2|NA|TRBJ1-4
CASSLAGAVSTNEKLFF
TGTGCCAGCAGCTTAGCGGGGGCCGTATCAACTAATGAAAAACTGTTTTTT
>NA|TRBV6-2/TRBV6-3|TRBD2|TRBJ2-2
CASSSYAGLPNTGELFF
TGTGCCAGCAGCAGCTACGCGGGACTACCTAACACCGGGGAGCTGTTTTTT
>NA|TRBV7-3|NA|TRBJ2-1
CASSLGARNNEQFF
TGTGCCAGCAGCTTAGGCGCTAGGAACAATGAGCAGTTCTTC
>NA|TRBV16|NA|TRBJ2-7
CASSQPEGTTDEQYF
TGTGCCAGCAGCCAGCCTGAGGGTACCACTGACGAGCAGTACTTC
>NA|TRBV2|TRBD1|TRBJ1-1
CASSATGGTEAFF
TGTGCCAGCAGCGCCACAGGGGGCACTGAAGCTTTCTTT
>NA|TRBV2|TRBD2|TRBJ2-3
CASSEPASGRRTDTQYF
TGTGCCAGCAGTGAACCAGCTAGCGGGAGGAGAACAGATACGCAGTATTTT
>once|TRBV4-2|NA|TRBJ1-2
CASSQGGDNPYGYTF
TGTGCCAGCAGCCAAGGGGGGGATAACCCCTATGGCTACACCTTC
>NA|TRBV5-1|NA|TRBJ1-4
CASSPGQGEKLFF
TGCGCCAGCAGCCCGGGACAAGGGGAAAAACTGTTTTTT
>few|TRBV5-1|NA|TRBJ1-3
CASSPNDRWSGNTIYF
TGCGCCAGCAGCCCCAACGACAGGTGGAGTGGAAACACCATATATTTT
>NA|TRBV5-8|TRBD2|TRBJ2-7
CASSLGLAGVESSYEQYF
TGTGCCAGCAGCCTGGGACTAGCGGGAGTGGAGAGCTCCTACGAGCAGTACTTC
>once|TRBV6-5|TRBD2|TRBJ2-1
CASSGLAGGAEQFF
TGTGCCAGCAGCGGACTAGCGGGAGGGGCTGAGCAGTTCTTC
>NA|TRBV19|NA|TRBJ1-2
CASSSSPIYGYTF
TGTGCCAGTAGTTCCTCCCCTATCTATGGCTACACCTTC
>NA|TRBV7-8|NA|TRBJ1-4
CASSLALSRRGEKLFF
TGTGCCAGCAGCTTAGCGCTTTCTCGACGGGGAGAAAAACTGTTTTTT
>NA|TRBV7-6|NA|TRBJ2-5
CASSLEGGWETQYF
TGTGCCAGCAGCTTAGAGGGGGGGTGGGAGACCCAGTACTTC
>NA|TRBV5-5|NA|TRBJ2-5
CASSSRQSGETQYF
TGTGCCAGCAGCTCTAGACAGTCAGGCGAGACCCAGTACTTC
>once|TRBV21-1|NA|TRBJ1-6
CASSKVRTEKESPLHF
TGTGCCAGCAGCAAAGTTCGGACAGAGAAAGAATCACCCCTCCACTTT
>NA|TRBV5-4|NA|TRBJ2-1
CASSPTGSDEQFF
TGTGCCAGCAGCCCCACGGGGAGCGATGAGCAGTTCTTC
>NA|TRBV5-1|TRBD2|TRBJ2-5
CASSLSGRAQETQYF
TGCGCCAGCAGTCTTAGCGGGAGGGCCCAAGAGACCCAGTACTTC
>NA|TRBV30|TRBD2|TRBJ2-7
CALGLAGYEQYF
TGTGCCTTGGGACTAGCGGGCTACGAGCAGTACTTC
>NA|TRBV7-9|NA|TRBJ2-5
CASSLGRSKQETQYF
TGTGCCAGCAGCTTAGGGAGGAGCAAGCAAGAGACCCAGTACTTC
>NA|TRBV10-3|NA|TRBJ1-3
CAISEPGTTGNTIYF
TGTGCCATCAGCGAGCCCGGGACAACTGGAAACACCATATATTTT
>NA|TRBV27|NA|TRBJ2-6
CASSPRLSSGANVLTF
TGTGCCAGCTCGCCCCGACTGAGCTCTGGGGCCAACGTCCTGACTTTC
>NA|TRBV2|NA|TRBJ2-5
CASGGPDGETQYF
TGTGCCAGCGGAGGGCCTGATGGGGAGACCCAGTACTTC
>NA|TRBV19|TRBD1|TRBJ1-4
CASSIPGQGNEKLFF
TGTGCCAGTAGTATCCCGGGACAGGGGAATGAAAAACTGTTTTTT
>NA|TRBV15|NA|TRBJ1-5
CATSRDPWASNQPQHF
TGTGCCACCAGCAGAGATCCTTGGGCTAGCAATCAGCCCCAGCATTTT
>once|TRBV10-2|TRBD1|TRBJ2-7
CASSESVGDRVYEQYF
TGCGCCAGCAGTGAGTCGGTAGGGGACAGGGTCTACGAGCAGTACTTC